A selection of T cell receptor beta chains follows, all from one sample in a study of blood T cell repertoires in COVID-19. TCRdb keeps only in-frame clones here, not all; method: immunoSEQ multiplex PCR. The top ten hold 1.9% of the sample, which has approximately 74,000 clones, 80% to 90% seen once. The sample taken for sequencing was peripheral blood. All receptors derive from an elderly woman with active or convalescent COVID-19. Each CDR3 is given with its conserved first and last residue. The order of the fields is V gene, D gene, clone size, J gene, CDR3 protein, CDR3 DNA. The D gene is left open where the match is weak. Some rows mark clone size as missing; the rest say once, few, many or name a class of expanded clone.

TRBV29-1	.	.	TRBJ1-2	CSATTHELRDGYTF	TGCAGCGCCACGACACATGAATTGCGAGATGGCTACACCTTC
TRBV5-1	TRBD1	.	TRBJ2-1	CASSLLGQEYNEQFF	TGCGCCAGCAGCTTGTTAGGACAGGAGTACAATGAGCAGTTCTTC
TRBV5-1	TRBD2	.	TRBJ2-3	CASSLQSRTSGRFGDTQYF	TGCGCCAGCAGCTTGCAGTCCCGGACTAGCGGGAGGTTTGGAGATACGCAGTATTTT
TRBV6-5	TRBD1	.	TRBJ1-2	CASRETGGAYGYTF	TGTGCCAGCAGAGAGACAGGGGGCGCCTATGGCTACACCTTC
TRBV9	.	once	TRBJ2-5	CASSFGGTQETQYF	TGTGCCAGCAGCTTCGGGGGTACCCAAGAGACCCAGTACTTC
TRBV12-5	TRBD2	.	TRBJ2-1	CASGLPSGNNEQFF	TGTGCTAGTGGTTTGCCTAGCGGGAACAATGAGCAGTTCTTC
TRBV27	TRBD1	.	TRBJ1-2	CASSLTGVRGYGYTF	TGTGCCAGCAGTCTCACAGGGGTCCGCGGCTATGGCTACACCTTC
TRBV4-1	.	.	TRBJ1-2	CASSQEPGRAQSSNYGYTF	TGCGCCAGCAGCCAAGAACCCGGCCGCGCACAGTCTTCTAACTATGGCTACACCTTC
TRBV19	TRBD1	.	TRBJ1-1	CASSGDRGSTEAFF	TGTGCCAGTAGTGGGGACAGGGGGAGCACTGAAGCTTTCTTT
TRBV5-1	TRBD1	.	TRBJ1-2	CASSLGLGTGDGYTF	TGCGCCAGCAGCTTGGGTCTGGGGACAGGGGATGGCTACACCTTC
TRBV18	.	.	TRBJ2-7	CASSPTVSYEQYF	TGTGCCAGCTCACCTACAGTATCCTACGAGCAGTACTTC
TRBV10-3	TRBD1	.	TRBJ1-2	CAISSDRGEDYGYTF	TGTGCCATCAGCTCAGACAGGGGGGAGGACTATGGCTACACCTTC
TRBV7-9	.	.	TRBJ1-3	CASSPQGNTIYF	TGTGCCAGCAGCCCCCAGGGAAACACCATATATTTT
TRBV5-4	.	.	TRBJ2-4	CASSPGGGRPNIQYF	TGTGCCAGCAGCCCTGGGGGGGGCAGACCAAACATTCAGTACTTC
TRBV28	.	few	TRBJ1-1	CASSLWTGMNTEAFF	TGTGCCAGCAGTTTATGGACGGGAATGAACACTGAAGCTTTCTTT
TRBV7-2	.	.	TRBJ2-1	CASSTGSSYNEQFF	TGTGCCAGCAGCACGGGGAGCTCCTACAATGAGCAGTTCTTC
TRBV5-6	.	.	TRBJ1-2	CASSLIRIGGYTF	TGTGCCAGCAGCTTGATCAGAATTGGTGGCTACACCTTC
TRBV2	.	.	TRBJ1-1	CASKKTGGNTEAFF	TGTGCCAGCAAAAAGACGGGTGGGAACACTGAAGCTTTCTTT
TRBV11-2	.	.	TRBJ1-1	CASRKFEVTEAFF	TGTGCCAGCAGAAAATTTGAGGTAACTGAAGCTTTCTTT
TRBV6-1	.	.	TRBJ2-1	CASSEGQGHSYNEQFF	TGTGCCAGCAGTGAGGGGCAGGGACACTCCTACAATGAGCAGTTCTTC
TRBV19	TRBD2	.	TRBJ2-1	CASTEGTSGGREQFF	TGTGCCAGTACGGAGGGGACTAGCGGGGGTCGTGAGCAGTTCTTC
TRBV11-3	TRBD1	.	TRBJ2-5	CASSSGQGDGETQYF	TGTGCCAGCAGTTCTGGACAGGGCGACGGAGAGACCCAGTACTTC
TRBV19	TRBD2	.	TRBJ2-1	CASSSSSGSNEQFF	TGTGCCAGTAGTAGCTCTAGCGGGTCCAATGAGCAGTTCTTC
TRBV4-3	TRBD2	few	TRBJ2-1	CASSQVLLAGARGYNEQFF	TGCGCCAGCAGCCAAGTTCTGCTAGCGGGGGCCAGGGGGTACAATGAGCAGTTCTTC
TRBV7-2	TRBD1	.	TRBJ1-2	CASSLDIGDRGLFDF	TGTGCCAGCAGCTTAGACATTGGGGACAGGGGCCTTTTTGACTTC
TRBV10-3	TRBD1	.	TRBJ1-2	CAITLQGPNYGYTF	TGTGCCATCACCCTACAGGGGCCTAACTATGGCTACACCTTC
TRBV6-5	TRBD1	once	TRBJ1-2	CASSNRGGGYTF	TGTGCCAGCAGTAACAGGGGCGGAGGCTACACCTTC
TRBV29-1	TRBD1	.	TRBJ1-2	CSVRTGTSGYTF	TGCAGCGTGCGGACAGGGACGTCTGGCTACACCTTC
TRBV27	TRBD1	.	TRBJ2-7	CASSLAQGAAYEQYF	TGTGCCAGCAGTTTAGCTCAGGGGGCCGCCTACGAGCAGTACTTC
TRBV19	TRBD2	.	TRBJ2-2	CASSTKRTSGRGTGELFF	TGTGCCAGTAGCACAAAAAGGACTAGCGGGAGAGGCACCGGGGAGCTGTTTTTT
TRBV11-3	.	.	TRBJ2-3	CASSPRQFTDTQYF	TGTGCCAGCAGCCCACGACAGTTCACAGATACGCAGTATTTT
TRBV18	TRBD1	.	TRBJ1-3	CASSGQPSSGNTIYF	TGTGCCAGCTCGGGACAGCCGAGCTCTGGAAACACCATATATTTT
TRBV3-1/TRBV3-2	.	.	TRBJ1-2	CASSQDLRVHGYTF	TGTGCCAGCAGCCAAGACCTAAGAGTTCATGGCTACACCTTC
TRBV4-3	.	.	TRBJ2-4	CASSQEGGVKNIQYF	TGCGCCAGCAGCCAAGAAGGGGGGGTCAAAAACATTCAGTACTTC
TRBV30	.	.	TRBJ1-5	CAWSVRGRGNQPQHF	TGTGCCTGGAGTGTGAGAGGGAGGGGCAATCAGCCCCAGCATTTT
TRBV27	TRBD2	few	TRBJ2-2	CASRVRGGAAGELFF	TGTGCCAGCAGAGTCCGCGGGGGGGCAGCCGGGGAGCTGTTTTTT
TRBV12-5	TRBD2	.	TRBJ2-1	CASGLAGRSNEQFF	TGTGCTAGTGGTTTAGCGGGAAGAAGCAATGAGCAGTTCTTC
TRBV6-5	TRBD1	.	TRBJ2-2	CASSSSQGQGAGELFF	TGTGCCAGCAGTTCCTCGCAGGGACAGGGAGCCGGGGAGCTGTTTTTT
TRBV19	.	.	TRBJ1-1	CASSMLTGAEAFF	TGTGCCAGTAGTATGCTGACAGGTGCTGAAGCTTTCTTT